One and the same sample provided the 21 T cell receptor beta chains below, sequenced in a study of cytomegalovirus exposure and HLA in healthy donors. Generated by immunoSEQ multiplex PCR, the TCRdb table keeps only in-frame clones and is missing some. The table has 150,000 to 200,000 clones, 86% seen once. Sequencing was done on a sample of PBMCs. The receptors come from a woman between 18 and 29 years old in good health and CMV-seronegative.

The chain is built from TRBV19 and TRBJ1-2, with D maybe TRBD1 (5 bases). V gave up 7 bases and J gave up 3 bases, with 18 bases separating them. The CDR3 has 15 residues. From germline, CDR1 is LNHDA and CDR2 SQIVND (reference sequence). CDR3: CASTKRATEDYGYTF. CDR3 bases: TGTGCCAGTACCAAACGGGCGACAGAGGACTATGGCTACACCTTC.

The chain combines TRBV7-2 with TRBJ1-5; no clear D gene. V was cut by 5 bases and J by 4 bases, with 6 bases left in between. The germline gives CDR1 SGHTA, CDR2 FQGNSA. The CDR3 consists of 12 residues. In DNA, the CDR3 is TGTGCCAGCAGCCCCTATAATCAGCCCCAGCATTTT. Its protein product is CASSPYNQPQHF.

The rearrangement joins TRBV5-1 to TRBJ2-7; no definite D call. Germline V gives CDR1 SGHRS, CDR2 YFSETQ. The germline V and J ends were trimmed by 0 bases and 7 bases, with 14 bases remaining between them. The CDR3 is 14 residues long. This chain's CDR3 is CASSLDHSLLEQYF. CDR3 nucleotides: TGCGCCAGCAGCTTGGATCACAGCCTCTTGGAGCAGTACTTC.

This rearrangement joins TRBV19 to TRBJ1-5; D not certain. Per the germline V gene, CDR1 is LNHDA and CDR2 is SQIVND (reference sequence). Trimming stripped 1 base from V and 6 bases from J, with 13 bases between. This CDR3 spans 15 amino acids. For the CDR3, the DNA is TGTGCCAGTAGTATAGGTCGCAGTAGAGGTCAGCCCCAGCATTTT. This gives the protein CASSIGRSRGQPQHF.

The gene calls are TRBV5-6 and TRBJ2-3; D is ambiguous. The CDR3 runs to 16 residues. Germline loops: CDR1 SGHDT, CDR2 YYEEEE. Trimming pared 3 bases from V and 0 bases from J, leaving 14 bases between. CDR3 bases: TGTGCCAGCAGCTCCTTTCGTCGCGGTAGCACAGATACGCAGTATTTT. Translated: CASSSFRRGSTDTQYF.

The chain carries TRBV5-1 and TRBJ2-5; D ambiguous. Germline V gives CDR1 SGHRS, CDR2 YFSETQ. The CDR3 is made up of 17 amino acids. V was shortened by 1 base and J by 2 bases, with 18 bases between the two germline ends. This CDR3 is CASSLNSQAVIQETQYF. The CDR3 DNA sequence: TGCGCCAGCAGCTTGAATTCCCAGGCAGTGATACAAGAGACCCAGTACTTC.

This chain links TRBV10-1 with TRBJ2-5, with D possibly matching TRBD1 (5 bases). V lost 2 bases, J lost 3 bases, and 7 bases lay in between. Germline V gene sequence: CDR1 WNHNN, CDR2 SYGVQD (reference sequence). CDR3 length equals 13 residues. CDR3 region: CASSEGREETQYF. In DNA form, the CDR3 reads TGCGCCAGCAGTGAGGGCAGGGAAGAGACCCAGTACTTC.

V usage is TRBV2 and J usage is TRBJ2-1, with D maybe TRBD2 (6 bases). V was cut by 3 bases and J by 8 bases, with 17 bases left in between. Germline V CDR1 and CDR2: SNHLY, FYNNEI. This CDR3 is 15 amino acids long. The CDR3 is CASSEEAGRWDEQFF. The CDR3 DNA is TGTGCCAGCAGTGAGGAGGCGGGGCGGTGGGATGAGCAGTTCTTC.

The chain recombines TRBV7-6 with TRBJ2-1; D is uncertain. V dropped 7 bases and J dropped 7 bases, with 8 bases sitting between them. This CDR3 has 11 amino acids. Germline CDR1 and CDR2: SGHVS and FNYEAQ. DNA of the CDR3: TGTGCCAGCATTAACGGGAATGAGCAGTTCTTC. Its translation: CASINGNEQFF.

V gene TRBV9 combines with J gene TRBJ1-2; TRBD1 is a possible D gene (6 bases). Germline lookup yields CDR1 SGDLS and CDR2 YYNGEE. Trimming cost V 7 bases and J 1 base, with 11 bases left between them. This CDR3 spans 13 amino acids. The CDR3 nucleotides read TGTGCCAGCCAGTACAGGGATAACTATGGCTACACCTTC. Translating gives CASQYRDNYGYTF. The complete variable domain, with remaining parts taken from reference TRBV9 and TRBJ1-2, reads DSGVTQTPKHLITATGQRVTLRCSPRSGDLSVYWYQQSLDQGLQFLIQYYNGEERAKGNILERFSAQQFPDLHSELNLSSLELGDSALYFCASQYRDNYGYTFGSGTRLTVV.

In DNA, the CDR3 is TGTGCCAGCAGCTTAACCCCGGGACAAGGCAACGAGCAGTACTTC. As protein: CASSLTPGQGNEQYF. This rearrangement joins TRBV7-6 to TRBJ2-7; a weak D match, TRBD1 (6 bases). The CDR3 loop spans 15 amino acids. V was trimmed by 2 bases and J by 5 bases, leaving 16 bases between them. Germline-derived CDR1 and CDR2 are SGHVS and FNYEAQ.

The chain couples TRBV5-6 to TRBJ1-5, with D possibly TRBD1 on 5 matching bases. The CDR3 has 16 residues. CDR1 and CDR2 (germline): SGHDT, YYEEEE. The V end lost 4 bases, the J end lost 5 bases, and 19 bases lay between the germline ends. This chain's CDR3 is CASSRTGGSPYQPQHF. The CDR3 DNA reads as TGTGCCAGCAGCCGAACGGGGGGATCCCCTTATCAGCCCCAGCATTTT.

CDR3 DNA sequence: TGTGCCAGCAGCTTGGCGACAGGCCGGAGGGGCTACACCTTC. Its translation: CASSLATGRRGYTF. The chain joins TRBV5-4 to TRBJ1-2; D is possibly TRBD1 (6 bases). CDR3 length equals 14 residues. Deletions cut 0 bases from V and 8 bases from J, with 14 bases between. CDR1 is SGHNT, CDR2 YYREEE, per germline (reference sequence). The variable domain in full, with the rest retrieved from reference TRBV5-4 and TRBJ1-2, is ETGVTQSPTHLIKTRGQQVTLRCSSQSGHNTVSWYQQALGQGPQFIFQYYREEENGRGNFPPRFSGLQFPNYSSELNVNALELDDSALYLCASSLATGRRGYTFGSGTRLTVV.

The gene calls are TRBV27 and TRBJ2-7; D might be TRBD1 (6 bases). V was pared by 3 bases and J by 3 bases, with 9 bases between. The CDR3 extends over 13 amino acids. Germline V CDR1 and CDR2: MNHEY, SMNVEV (reference sequence). CDR3 coding DNA: TGTGCCAGCAGTTTTGGGGGCAGCTACGAGCAGTACTTC. It specifies CASSFGGSYEQYF.

The chain recombines TRBV6-1 with TRBJ2-4; 10 bases are a match to TRBD2. The junction had 5 bases not matched to a gene; V was cut back by 0 bases and J by 9 bases. CDR3 length: 15 residues. From germline, CDR1 is MNHNS and CDR2 SASEGT. CDR3 in DNA: TGTGCCAGCAGTGAAGCGAGCGGGGGGGCTTCCATTCAGTACTTC. Its translation is CASSEASGGASIQYF.

This chain connects TRBV19 to TRBJ1-3; 7 nucleotides align to TRBD1. CDR3 length: 14 residues. The germline gives CDR1 LNHDA, CDR2 SQIVND (reference sequence). The V gene end was trimmed by 8 bases and the J gene end by 4 bases; junction bases not matched to a gene: 8. CDR3 coding DNA: TGTGCCAGTTGGGACAGCATTCTCGGAAACACCATATATTTT. Protein sequence: CASWDSILGNTIYF.

In this sample, this clone turned up a few times. The CDR3 reads CASSLAGYGSSSYEQYF. The CDR3 coding sequence is TGTGCCAGCAGCCTAGCGGGTTATGGATCCAGCTCCTACGAGCAGTACTTC. V gene TRBV28 combines with J gene TRBJ2-7; 8 bases map to TRBD2. V lost 6 bases, J lost 0 bases, and 13 bases stayed unmatched. This CDR3 is built from 17 residues. CDR1 is MDHEN and CDR2 is SYDVKM in the germline V gene.

This chain uses TRBV29-1 with TRBJ2-7; 7 bases fit TRBD1. The CDR3 contains 14 residues. The V gene end was trimmed by 4 bases and the J gene end by 2 bases; junction bases not matched to a gene: 8. Germline V gives CDR1 SQVTM, CDR2 ANQGSEA. The CDR3 spells CSVVTGVGTYEQYF. In nucleotides, the CDR3 is TGCAGCGTTGTTACAGGGGTAGGAACCTACGAGCAGTACTTC.

This chain connects TRBV9 to TRBJ1-2; D is ambiguous. V was clipped by 0 bases and J by 4 bases, with 10 bases between them. Germline assignment: CDR1 SGDLS and CDR2 YYNGEE. The CDR3 covers 14 residues. In DNA, the CDR3 is TGTGCCAGCAGCGTAGGCATAGAACCCTATGGCTACACCTTC. Translating gives CASSVGIEPYGYTF.

The chain recombines TRBV29-1 with TRBJ2-7; TRBD2 might be the D (5 bases). CDR1 SQVTM and CDR2 ANQGSEA come from the germline V gene. The CDR3 length is 13 residues. V was trimmed by 1 base and J by 2 bases, leaving 9 bases between them. CDR3 amino acids: CSVEGTLPYEQYF. The CDR3 DNA reads TGCAGCGTTGAAGGGACTCTACCCTACGAGCAGTACTTC.

V and J are TRBV5-5 and TRBJ2-7; 9 nucleotides align to TRBD1. V shed 4 bases and J 2 bases; nucleotides not matched to a gene: 7. Germline CDR1 is SGHKS and CDR2 is YYEKEE (reference sequence). The CDR3 is 15 residues long. The DNA of the CDR3 is TGTGCCAGCAGCCGTGGACAGGGGCCCGCCTACGAGCAGTACTTC. As protein: CASSRGQGPAYEQYF.